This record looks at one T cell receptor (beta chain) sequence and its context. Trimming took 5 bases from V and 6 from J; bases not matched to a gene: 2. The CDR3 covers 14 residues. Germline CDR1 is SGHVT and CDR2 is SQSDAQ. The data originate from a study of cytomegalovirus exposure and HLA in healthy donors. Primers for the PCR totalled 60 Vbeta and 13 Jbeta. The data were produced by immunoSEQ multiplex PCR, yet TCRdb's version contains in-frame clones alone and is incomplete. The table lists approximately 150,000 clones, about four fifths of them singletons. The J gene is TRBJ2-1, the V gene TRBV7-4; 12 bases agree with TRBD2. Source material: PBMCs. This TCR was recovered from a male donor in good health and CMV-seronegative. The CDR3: CASSPGLAGNEQFF. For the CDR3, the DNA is TGTGCCAGCAGCCCGGGACTAGCGGGCAATGAGCAGTTCTTC.